This T cell receptor beta chain was retrieved from a study of OX40 agonist ivuxolimab in advanced cancers. At the level of the study: Of mixed ages from about 20 to 90 and averaging about 65 years, the group was roughly 85% male.

Study-level results: More expanded clones were found, on average, in CD8+ than in CD4+ T cells. Clonal expansion was seen in CD4+ and CD8+ blood T cells by week 6 at 0.1 to 3.0 mg/kg.

In the case of this clone: As yet, its antigen is unknown.

The repertoire was sequenced with immunoSEQ multiplex PCR; TCRdb's copy has only in-frame clones and lacks some. Of roughly 80,000 clones detected, approximately 92% appear once; the ten largest clones hold approximately 0.32%. V gave up 1 base and J gave up 0 bases, with 5 bases separating them. The CDR3 is made up of 14 amino acids. CDR1 and CDR2 from the germline V gene are SGDLS and YYNGEE. This chain uses TRBV9 with TRBJ1-3; D not resolved. The source of this sequence is an adult with an advanced solid tumor such as melanoma, head and neck, liver or kidney cancer. The starting material was CD4+ or CD8+ T cells sorted from blood, obtained in a trial of the OX40 agonist ivuxolimab. CDR3 amino acids: CASSVQSSGNTIYF. The CDR3 nucleotides are TGTGCCAGCAGCGTACAAAGCTCTGGAAACACCATATATTTT.